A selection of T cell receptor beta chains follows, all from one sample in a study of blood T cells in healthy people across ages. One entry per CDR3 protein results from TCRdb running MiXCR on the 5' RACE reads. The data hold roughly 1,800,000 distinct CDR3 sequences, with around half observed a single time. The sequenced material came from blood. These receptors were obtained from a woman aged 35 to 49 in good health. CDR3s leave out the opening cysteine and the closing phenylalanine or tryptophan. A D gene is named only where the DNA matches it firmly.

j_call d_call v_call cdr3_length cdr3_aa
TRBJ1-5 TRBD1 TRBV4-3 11 ASSANRGQPQH
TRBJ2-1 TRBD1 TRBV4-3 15 ASSQDGGQGTYNEQF
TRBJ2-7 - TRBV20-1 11 SARGRVDYEQY
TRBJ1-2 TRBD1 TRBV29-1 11 SVGTRGHYGYT
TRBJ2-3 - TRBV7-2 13 ASSLGILLSDTQY
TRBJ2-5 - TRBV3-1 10 ASSQELETQY
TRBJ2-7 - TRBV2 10 ASRNTRYEQY
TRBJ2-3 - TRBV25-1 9 ASRMTGTQY
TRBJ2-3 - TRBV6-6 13 ASSYSGVLTDTQY
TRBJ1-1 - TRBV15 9 ATSKNTEAF
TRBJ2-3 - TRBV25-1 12 ASSEVGERDTQY
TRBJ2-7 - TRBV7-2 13 ASSLRHHTYNEQY
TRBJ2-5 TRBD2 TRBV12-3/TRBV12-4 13 ASSSSGWGQETQY
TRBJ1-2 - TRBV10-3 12 AISEGGAKAGYT
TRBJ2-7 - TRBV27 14 ASSPSTGDNSYEQY
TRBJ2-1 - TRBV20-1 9 SARGGIEQF
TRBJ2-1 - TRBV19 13 ASGRGQVRRNEQF
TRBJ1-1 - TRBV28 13 ASSWLDRTNTEAF
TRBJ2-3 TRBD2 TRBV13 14 ASSLGGLAETDTQY
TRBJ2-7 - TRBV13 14 ASSTRGTASSYEQY
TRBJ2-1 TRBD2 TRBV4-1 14 ASSQAGTTLGNEQF
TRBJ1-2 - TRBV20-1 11 SARVRGADGYT
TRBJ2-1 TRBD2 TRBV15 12 ATSKAGGYNEQF